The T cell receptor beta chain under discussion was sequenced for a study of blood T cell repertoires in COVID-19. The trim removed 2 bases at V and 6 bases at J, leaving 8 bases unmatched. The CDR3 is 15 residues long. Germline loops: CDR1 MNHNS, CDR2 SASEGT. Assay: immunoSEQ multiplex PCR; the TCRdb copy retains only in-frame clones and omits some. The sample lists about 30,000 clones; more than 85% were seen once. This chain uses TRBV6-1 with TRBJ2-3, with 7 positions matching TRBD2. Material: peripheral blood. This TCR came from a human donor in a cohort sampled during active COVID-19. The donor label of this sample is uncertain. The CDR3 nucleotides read TGTGCCAGCAGTGAAAGAGAGCGGGGAAAGGATACGCAGTATTTT. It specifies CASSERERGKDTQYF.